This TCR beta chain was recorded in a study of T cell responses to AZD1222 COVID-19 vaccine. The study, taken as a whole, reports: Among vaccine-associated CD4 TCRs, coverage spanned spike, with dominance at 160-218 and 743-854. Donors, mostly white British, included more females; clonal diversity was possibly underestimated.

To note about this clone: What it binds is not known.

Germline CDR1 reads SGHTA; CDR2 reads FQGNSA. CDR3 length: 15 residues. V was shortened by 1 base and J by 1 base, with 10 bases between the two germline ends. The repertoire was sequenced with immunoSEQ multiplex PCR; TCRdb's copy has only in-frame clones and lacks some. Of 150,000 or so clones listed, roughly nine tenths are singletons. The clonotype was recovered from an adult in good health. This sample comprised peripheral blood, obtained on day 0 of AZD1222 vaccination. The chain uses TRBV7-2 and TRBJ1-1; D unclear. CDR3 residues: CASSLGVTTNTEAFF. CDR3 DNA: TGTGCCAGCAGCTTAGGGGTCACGACGAACACTGAAGCTTTCTTT.